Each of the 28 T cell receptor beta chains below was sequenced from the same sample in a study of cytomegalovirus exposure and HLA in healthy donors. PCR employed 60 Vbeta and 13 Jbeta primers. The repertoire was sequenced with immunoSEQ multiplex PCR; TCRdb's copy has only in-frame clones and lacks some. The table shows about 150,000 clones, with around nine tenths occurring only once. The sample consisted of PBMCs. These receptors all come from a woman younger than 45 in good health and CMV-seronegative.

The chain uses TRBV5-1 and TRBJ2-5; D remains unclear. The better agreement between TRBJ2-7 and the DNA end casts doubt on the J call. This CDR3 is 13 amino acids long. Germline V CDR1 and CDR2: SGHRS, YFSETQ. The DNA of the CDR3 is TGCGCCAGCAGCTTCGAAACCTACTACGAGCAGTACTTC. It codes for CASSFETYYEQYF.

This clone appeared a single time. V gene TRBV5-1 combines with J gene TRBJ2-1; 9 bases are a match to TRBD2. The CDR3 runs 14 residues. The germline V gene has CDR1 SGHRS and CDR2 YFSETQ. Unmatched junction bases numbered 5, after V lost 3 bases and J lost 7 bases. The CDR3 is CASSWTSARNEQFF. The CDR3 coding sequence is TGCGCCAGCAGCTGGACTAGCGCTCGAAATGAGCAGTTCTTC.

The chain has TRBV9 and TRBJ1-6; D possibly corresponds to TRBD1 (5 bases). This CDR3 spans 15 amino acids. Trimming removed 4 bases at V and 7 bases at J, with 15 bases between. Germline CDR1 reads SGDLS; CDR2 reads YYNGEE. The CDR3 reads CASSLTYGGNSPLHF. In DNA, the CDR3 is TGTGCCAGCAGCCTGACCTATGGGGGGAATTCACCCCTCCACTTT.

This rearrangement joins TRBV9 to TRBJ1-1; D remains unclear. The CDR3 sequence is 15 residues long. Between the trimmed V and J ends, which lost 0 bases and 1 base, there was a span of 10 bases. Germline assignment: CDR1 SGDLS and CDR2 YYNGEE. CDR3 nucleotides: TGTGCCAGCAGCGTAGCCCCTGGGCCGAACACTGAAGCTTTCTTT. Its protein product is CASSVAPGPNTEAFF.

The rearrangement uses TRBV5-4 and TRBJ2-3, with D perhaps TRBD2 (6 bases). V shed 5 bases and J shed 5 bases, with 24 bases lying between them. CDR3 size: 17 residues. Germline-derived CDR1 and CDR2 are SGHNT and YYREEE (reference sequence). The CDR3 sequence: CASSYVTVRRVLDTQYF. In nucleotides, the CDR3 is TGTGCCAGCAGTTACGTCACTGTGCGGAGGGTTCTAGATACGCAGTATTTT.

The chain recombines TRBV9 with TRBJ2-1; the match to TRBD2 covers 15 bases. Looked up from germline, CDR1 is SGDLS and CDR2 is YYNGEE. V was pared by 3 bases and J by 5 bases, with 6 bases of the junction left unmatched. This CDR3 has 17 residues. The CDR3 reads CASSGGTSGGIDNEQFF. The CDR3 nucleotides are TGTGCCAGCAGCGGGGGGACTAGCGGGGGGATAGACAATGAGCAGTTCTTC.

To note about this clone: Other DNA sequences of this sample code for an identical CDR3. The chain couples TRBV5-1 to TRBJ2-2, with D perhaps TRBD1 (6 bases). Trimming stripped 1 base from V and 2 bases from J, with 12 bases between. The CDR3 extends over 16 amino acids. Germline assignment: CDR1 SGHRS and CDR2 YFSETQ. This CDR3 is CASSLFYRVNTGELFF. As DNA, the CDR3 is TGCGCCAGCAGCTTGTTCTACAGGGTCAACACCGGGGAGCTGTTTTTT. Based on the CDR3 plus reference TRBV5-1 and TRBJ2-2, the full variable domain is KAGVTQTPRYLIKTRGQQVTLSCSPISGHRSVSWYQQTPGQGLQFLFEYFSETQRNKGNFPGRFSGRQFSNSRSEMNVSTLELGDSALYLCASSLFYRVNTGELFFGEGSRLTVL.

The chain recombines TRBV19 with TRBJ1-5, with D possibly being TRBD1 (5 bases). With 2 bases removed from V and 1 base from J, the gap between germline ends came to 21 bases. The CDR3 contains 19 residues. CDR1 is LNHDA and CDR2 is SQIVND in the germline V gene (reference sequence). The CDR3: CASSINRKGGVWSNQPQHF. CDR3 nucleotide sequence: TGTGCCAGTAGTATAAACAGGAAGGGTGGTGTTTGGAGCAATCAGCCCCAGCATTTT.

The CDR3 DNA reads TGTGCCAGCAAGTCAGGGGGCTCTGGAAACACCATATATTTT. Its translation: CASKSGGSGNTIYF. The genes are TRBV9 and TRBJ1-3, with 7 bases matching TRBD1. From germline, CDR1 is SGDLS and CDR2 YYNGEE. Losses at the gene ends were 6 bases for V and 0 bases for J; bases not matched to a gene: 3. The CDR3 is 14 amino acids.

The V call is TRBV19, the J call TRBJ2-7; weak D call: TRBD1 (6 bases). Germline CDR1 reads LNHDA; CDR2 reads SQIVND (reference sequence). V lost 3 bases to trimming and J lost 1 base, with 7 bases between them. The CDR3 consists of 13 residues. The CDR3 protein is CASSITGSYEQYF. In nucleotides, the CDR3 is TGTGCCAGTAGTATTACAGGGTCCTACGAGCAGTACTTC.

The CDR3, as DNA: TGTGCCAGCAGTCCCGGACAAACGGGCACTGAAGCTTTCTTT. Amino acids: CASSPGQTGTEAFF. This sequence joins TRBV27 and TRBJ1-1, with a weak D call TRBD1 (5 bases). CDR1 and CDR2 (germline): MNHEY, SMNVEV (reference sequence). The CDR3 is 14 amino acids. V was cut by 5 bases and J by 4 bases, with 14 bases left in between.

The CDR3 sequence is CASGQGWIHEQFF. The CDR3 bases are TGTGCCAGTGGACAGGGGTGGATCCATGAGCAGTTCTTC. The V call is TRBV6-6, the J call TRBJ2-1; TRBD1 aligns across 9 bases. CDR1 is MNHNY, CDR2 SVGAGI, per germline (reference sequence). The CDR3 has 13 amino acids. J was trimmed by 8 bases and V by 9 bases; bases with no gene match: 8.

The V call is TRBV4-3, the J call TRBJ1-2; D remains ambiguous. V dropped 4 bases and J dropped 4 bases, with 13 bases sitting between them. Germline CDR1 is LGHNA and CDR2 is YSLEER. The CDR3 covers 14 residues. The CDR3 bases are TGCGCCAGCAGCCCCGGGGTTCCCCTCTATGGCTACACCTTC. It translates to CASSPGVPLYGYTF.

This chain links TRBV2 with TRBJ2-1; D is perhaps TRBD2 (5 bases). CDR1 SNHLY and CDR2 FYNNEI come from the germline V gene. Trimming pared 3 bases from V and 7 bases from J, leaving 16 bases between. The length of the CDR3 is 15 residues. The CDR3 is CASSDPERSGNEQFF. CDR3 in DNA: TGTGCCAGCAGTGACCCGGAGCGGTCTGGGAATGAGCAGTTCTTC.

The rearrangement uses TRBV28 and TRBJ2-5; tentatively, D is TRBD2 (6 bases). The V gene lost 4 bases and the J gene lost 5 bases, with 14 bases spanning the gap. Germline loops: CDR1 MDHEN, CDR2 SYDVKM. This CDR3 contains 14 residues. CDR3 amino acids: CASSSWTMSETQYF. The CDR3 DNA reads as TGTGCCAGCAGTTCTTGGACTATGAGCGAGACCCAGTACTTC.

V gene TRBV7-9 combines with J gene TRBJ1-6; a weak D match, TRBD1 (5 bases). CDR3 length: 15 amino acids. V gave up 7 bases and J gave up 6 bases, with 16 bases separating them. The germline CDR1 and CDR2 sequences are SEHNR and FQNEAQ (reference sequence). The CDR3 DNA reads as TGTGCCAGCAACTTGGGGGGAGGGGCTAATTCACCCCTCCACTTT. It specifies CASNLGGGANSPLHF.

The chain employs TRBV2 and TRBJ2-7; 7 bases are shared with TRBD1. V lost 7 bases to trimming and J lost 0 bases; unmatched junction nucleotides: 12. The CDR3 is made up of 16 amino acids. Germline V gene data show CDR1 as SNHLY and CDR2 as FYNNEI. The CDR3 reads CASNERAGGFSYEQYF. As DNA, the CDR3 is TGTGCCAGCAACGAAAGGGCAGGGGGATTCTCCTACGAGCAGTACTTC.

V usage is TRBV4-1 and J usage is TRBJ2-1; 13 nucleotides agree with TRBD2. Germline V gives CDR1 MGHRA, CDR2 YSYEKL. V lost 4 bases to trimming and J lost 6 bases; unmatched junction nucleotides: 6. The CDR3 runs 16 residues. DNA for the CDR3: TGCGCCAGCAGCCCCTGGACTAGCGGGAGTGGCAATGAGCAGTTCTTC. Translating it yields CASSPWTSGSGNEQFF.

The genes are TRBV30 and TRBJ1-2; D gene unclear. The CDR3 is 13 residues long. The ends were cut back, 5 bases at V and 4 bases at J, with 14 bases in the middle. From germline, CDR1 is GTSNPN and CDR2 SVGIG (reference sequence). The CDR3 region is CAWGIGRFYGYTF. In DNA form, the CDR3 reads TGTGCCTGGGGGATAGGGAGATTCTATGGCTACACCTTC.

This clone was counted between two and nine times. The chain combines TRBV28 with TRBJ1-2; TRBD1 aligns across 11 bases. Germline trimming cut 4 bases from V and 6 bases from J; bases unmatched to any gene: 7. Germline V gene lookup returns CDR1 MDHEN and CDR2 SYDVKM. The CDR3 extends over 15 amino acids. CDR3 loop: CASSSNPGQGDGYTF. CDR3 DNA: TGTGCCAGCAGTTCTAACCCGGGACAGGGGGATGGCTACACCTTC.

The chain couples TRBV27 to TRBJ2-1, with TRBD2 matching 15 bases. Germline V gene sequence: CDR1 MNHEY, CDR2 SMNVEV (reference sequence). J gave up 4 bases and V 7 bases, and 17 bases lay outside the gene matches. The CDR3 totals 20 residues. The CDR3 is CASNLGGLGLAGGGYNEQFF. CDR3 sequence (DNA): TGTGCCAGCAACCTAGGGGGCTTGGGACTAGCGGGAGGAGGATACAATGAGCAGTTCTTC.

The CDR3 loop reads CASSRRQGDGYTF. CDR3 DNA sequence: TGTGCCAGCAGTCGTAGACAGGGCGATGGCTACACCTTC. This rearrangement joins TRBV28 to TRBJ1-2; 7 nucleotides match TRBD1. This CDR3 is 13 amino acids long. Losses at the gene ends were 5 bases for V and 6 bases for J; bases not matched to a gene: 6. CDR1 and CDR2 (germline): MDHEN, SYDVKM.

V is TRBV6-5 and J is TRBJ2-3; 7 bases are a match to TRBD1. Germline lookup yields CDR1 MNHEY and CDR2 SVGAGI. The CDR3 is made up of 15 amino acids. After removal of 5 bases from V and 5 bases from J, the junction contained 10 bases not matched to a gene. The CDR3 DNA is TGTGCCAGCAGTAGAACAGGGGAGTCGGAAGATACGCAGTATTTT. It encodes CASSRTGESEDTQYF.

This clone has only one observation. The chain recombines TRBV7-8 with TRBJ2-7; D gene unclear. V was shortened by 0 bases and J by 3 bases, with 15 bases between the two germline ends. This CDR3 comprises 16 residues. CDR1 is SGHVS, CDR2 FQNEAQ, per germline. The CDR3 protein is CASSLAIDWQFYEQYF. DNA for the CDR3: TGTGCCAGCAGCTTAGCGATTGATTGGCAGTTCTACGAGCAGTACTTC.

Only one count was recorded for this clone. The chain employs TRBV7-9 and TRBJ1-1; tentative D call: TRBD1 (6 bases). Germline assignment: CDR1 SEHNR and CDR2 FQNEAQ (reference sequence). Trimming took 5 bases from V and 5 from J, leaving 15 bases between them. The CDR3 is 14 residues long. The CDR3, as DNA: TGTGCCAGCAGCCCCAGTGGGGGGGCAACTGAAGCTTTCTTT. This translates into CASSPSGGATEAFF.

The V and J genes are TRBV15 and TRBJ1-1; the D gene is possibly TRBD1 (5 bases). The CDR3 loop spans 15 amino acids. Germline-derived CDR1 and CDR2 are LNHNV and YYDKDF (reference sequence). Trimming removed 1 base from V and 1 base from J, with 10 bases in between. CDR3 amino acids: CATSRGAGGNTEAFF. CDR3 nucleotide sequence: TGTGCCACCAGCAGAGGGGCCGGGGGGAACACTGAAGCTTTCTTT.

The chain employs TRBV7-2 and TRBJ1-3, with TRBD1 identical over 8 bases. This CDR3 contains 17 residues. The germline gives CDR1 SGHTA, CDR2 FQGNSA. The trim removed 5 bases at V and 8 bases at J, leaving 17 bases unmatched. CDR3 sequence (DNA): TGTGCCAGCAGCCCCAGGGGGCCGGTTGCGTATTCTGACACCATATATTTT. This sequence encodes CASSPRGPVAYSDTIYF.

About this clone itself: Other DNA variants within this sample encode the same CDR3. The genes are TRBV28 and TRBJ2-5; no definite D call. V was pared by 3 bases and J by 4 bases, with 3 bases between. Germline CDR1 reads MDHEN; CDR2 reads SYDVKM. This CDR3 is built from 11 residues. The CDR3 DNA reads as TGTGCCAGCAGTTTGCGAGAGACCCAGTACTTC. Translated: CASSLRETQYF.